The 20 T cell receptor beta chains below all came from one sample that was sequenced in a study of T cells after yellow fever vaccination. TCRdb re-analysed the 5' RACE reads in MiXCR, keeping a single row per CDR3 protein. The sample yields hundreds of thousands of distinct CDR3 sequences, approximately 13% seen once. This sample comprised PBMCs, obtained on the day of the yellow fever booster vaccination. These receptors were collected from a man aged 25-45 years who received the YFV17D yellow fever vaccine.

The rearrangement links TRBV29-1 to TRBJ2-7; 10 bases are shared with TRBD1. The CDR3 consists of 14 residues. The germline CDR1 and CDR2 sequences are SQVTM and ANQGSEA. V trimming: 6 bases; J trimming: 0 bases; junction bases outside the gene matches: 5. CDR3 in amino acids: CSVRTGGSSYEQYF. CDR3 bases: TGCAGCGTCCGGACAGGGGGAAGCTCCTACGAGCAGTACTTC.

This clonotype turned up a few times. This chain links TRBV12-5 with TRBJ2-1, with TRBD1 identical over 9 bases. This CDR3 comprises 16 residues. The ends lost 3 bases at V and 0 bases at J; junction bases unmatched: 3. Germline V gene sequence: CDR1 LGHNT, CDR2 FRNRAP. CDR3: CASGFGTGSSYNEQFF. The CDR3 region has the DNA TGTGCTAGTGGTTTCGGGACAGGGAGCTCCTACAATGAGCAGTTCTTC.

The rearrangement uses TRBV20-1 and TRBJ2-3; 8 bases align to TRBD2. The length of the CDR3 is 14 residues. Germline assignment: CDR1 DFQATT and CDR2 SNEGSKA (reference sequence). J lost 3 bases, V lost 3 bases, and 5 bases had no gene match. As DNA, the CDR3 is TGCAGTGCTAGTCGGGCTAGCGGGACAGATACGCAGTATTTT. This sequence encodes CSASRASGTDTQYF.

This chain joins TRBV7-9 and TRBJ2-2; 7 positions agree with TRBD1. V shed 7 bases, J shed 4 bases, and the junction held 12 bases outside the gene matches. CDR1 SEHNR and CDR2 FQNEAQ come from the germline V gene (reference sequence). The CDR3 spans 16 residues. CDR3 coding DNA: TGTGCCAGCAACCACCGACAGGGACGGTCCACCGGGGAGCTGTTTTTT. Translation gives CASNHRQGRSTGELFF.

This clonotype was seen a handful of times. The J gene is TRBJ2-5, the V gene TRBV29-1, with D possibly being TRBD2 (5 bases). Per germline, CDR1 SQVTM and CDR2 ANQGSEA. The CDR3 consists of 12 residues. V was pared by 4 bases and J by 5 bases, with 11 bases between. The CDR3 sequence is CSVATGWETQYF. CDR3 sequence (DNA): TGCAGCGTTGCTACGGGGTGGGAGACCCAGTACTTC.

This clonotype came up a few times. The V call is TRBV7-2, the J call TRBJ1-3; D remains ambiguous. This CDR3 has 12 amino acids. Germline V gene data show CDR1 as SGHTA and CDR2 as FQGNSA. The ends were cut back, 2 bases at V and 6 bases at J, with 5 bases in the middle. CDR3 sequence: CASSLISNTIYF. For the CDR3, the DNA is TGTGCCAGCAGCTTAATTTCAAACACCATATATTTT.

This clonotype was recorded a few times. In DNA, the CDR3 is TGTGCCACCAGCAGTCAAGGGGCCTTTGAAGCTTTCTTT. It codes for CATSSQGAFEAFF. This chain joins TRBV15 and TRBJ1-1; weak D call: TRBD1 (5 bases). Trimming removed 3 bases from V and 7 bases from J, with 12 bases in between. CDR1 is LNHNV, CDR2 YYDKDF, per germline (reference sequence). The CDR3 has 13 amino acids.

The chain is built from TRBV11-2 and TRBJ2-1; 10 bases are a match to TRBD2. Germline lookup yields CDR1 SGHAT and CDR2 FQNNGV. There are 15 residues in the CDR3. Trimming at V came to 4 bases and at J to 7 bases, leaving 7 bases not matched to a gene. In DNA form, the CDR3 reads TGTGCCAGCAGCTCGGCAGCGGGAGGGTTAAATGAGCAGTTCTTC. Its protein is CASSSAAGGLNEQFF.

Many counts were recorded for this clonotype. The V gene is TRBV7-2, the J gene TRBJ2-1; the match to TRBD2 covers 12 bases. The germline gives CDR1 SGHTA, CDR2 FQGNSA. Trimming at V came to 4 bases and at J to 8 bases, leaving 3 bases not matched to a gene. This CDR3 spans 14 amino acids. The CDR3 DNA is TGTGCCAGCAGCTCGACTAGCGGGAGCTATGAGCAGTTCTTC. Translating gives CASSSTSGSYEQFF.

This chain links TRBV27 with TRBJ2-3, with D possibly being TRBD1 or TRBD2 (5 bases each). There are 14 residues in the CDR3. Trimming stripped 0 bases from V and 3 bases from J, with 7 bases between. The germline gives CDR1 MNHEY, CDR2 SMNVEV (reference sequence). CDR3 nucleotide sequence: TGTGCCAGCAGTTTATCCAGGGAGACAGATACGCAGTATTTT. This encodes CASSLSRETDTQYF.

This clonotype was seen a handful of times. This sequence joins TRBV7-2 and TRBJ2-1; 11 bases align to TRBD2. The junction had 10 bases not matched to a gene; V was cut back by 3 bases and J by 15 bases. CDR1 and CDR2 (germline): SGHTA, FQGNSA. The CDR3 covers 14 residues. The CDR3 bases are TGTGCCAGCAGCTTTGTTGTAGCGGGAGGGGGGCTGTTCTTC. This encodes CASSFVVAGGGLFF.

The table lists this clonotype with a few counts. This chain joins TRBV29-1 and TRBJ2-2; possibly TRBD2 for D (6 bases). The V gene lost 5 bases and the J gene lost 7 bases, with 14 bases spanning the gap. This CDR3 comprises 13 residues. Germline assignment: CDR1 SQVTM and CDR2 ANQGSEA. The CDR3 DNA follows: TGCAGCGTTCAACGGGAGAATCTCGGGGAGCTGTTTTTT. This sequence encodes CSVQRENLGELFF.

This clonotype showed up just a few times. This rearrangement joins TRBV29-1 to TRBJ1-2; D gene ambiguous. Germline assignment: CDR1 SQVTM and CDR2 ANQGSEA. Trimming left V 6 bases short and J 4 bases short, with 12 bases between. The CDR3 sequence is 12 residues long. CDR3 in DNA: TGCAGCGTCACCTTAGTGTTCTATGGCTACACCTTC. Translation: CSVTLVFYGYTF.

In this sample, this clonotype turned up many times. The gene calls are TRBV7-2 and TRBJ2-5; D call uncertain. Germline V gene data show CDR1 as SGHTA and CDR2 as FQGNSA. V was clipped by 1 base and J by 1 base, with 7 bases between them. This CDR3 is 14 amino acids long. The DNA of the CDR3 is TGTGCCAGCAGCTTAGGGCCACGCCAAGAGACCCAGTACTTC. It is translated as CASSLGPRQETQYF.

This clonotype was seen repeatedly, ten times or more. The junction and the germline gene differ at one end; a read error may be behind it. This chain connects TRBV12-3 or TRBV12-4 to TRBJ2-2; D not resolved. The length of the CDR3 is 11 residues. CDR3: CASSFGGELFF. The DNA for the CDR3 is TGCGCCAGCAGCTTTGGCGGGGAGCTGTTTTTT.

The J gene is TRBJ2-4, the V gene TRBV20-1; D unclear. This CDR3 is 15 amino acids long. Per the germline V gene, CDR1 is DFQATT and CDR2 is SNEGSKA (reference sequence). The ends were cut back, 3 bases at V and 0 bases at J, with 12 bases in the middle. The CDR3 reads CSASLLRLAKNIQYF. The DNA for the CDR3 is TGCAGTGCTAGTCTCCTACGGCTAGCCAAAAACATTCAGTACTTC.

V is TRBV6-1 and J is TRBJ2-6, with 7 bases aligning to TRBD2. There are 19 residues in the CDR3. CDR1 is MNHNS and CDR2 is SASEGT in the germline V gene. The trim removed 6 bases at V and 1 base at J, leaving 15 bases unmatched. In DNA form, the CDR3 reads TGTGCCAGCAGCAACAGCGGGATCATGCCATTTTCTGGGGCCAACGTCCTGACTTTC. It yields the protein CASSNSGIMPFSGANVLTF.

This clonotype was counted a few times. The gene calls are TRBV28 and TRBJ1-1; D gene ambiguous. Per germline, CDR1 MDHEN and CDR2 SYDVKM. V was pared by 6 bases and J by 6 bases, with 11 bases between. The CDR3 contains 12 residues. The CDR3 reads CASSKGRPEAFF. In nucleotides, the CDR3 is TGTGCCAGCAGCAAAGGCAGGCCTGAAGCTTTCTTT.

This clonotype came up a few times. The chain couples TRBV11-3 to TRBJ2-3; no clear D. Between the trimmed V and J ends, which lost 2 bases and 8 bases, there was a span of 11 bases. The CDR3 has 13 amino acids. Germline assignment: CDR1 SGHNT and CDR2 YENEEA. CDR3 nucleotide sequence: TGTGCCAGCAGCTTAACCGGAGAGGCTACGCAGTATTTT. It codes for CASSLTGEATQYF.

This clonotype has a handful of counts. The rearrangement links TRBV28 to TRBJ2-7; D perhaps matches TRBD1 (6 bases). The germline V gene encodes CDR1 MDHEN and CDR2 SYDVKM. CDR3 length: 16 amino acids. Trimming took 4 bases from V and 3 from J, leaving 19 bases between them. The CDR3 nucleotides are TGTGCCAGCAGTTCGTTGGGATGGGACAAACTCTACGAGCAGTACTTC. This encodes CASSSLGWDKLYEQYF.